This TCR beta chain emerged from a study of cytomegalovirus exposure and HLA in healthy donors. General study points: Using the classifier, cytomegalovirus status was reportedly diagnosed with high specificity and sensitivity.

Germline CDR1 reads SGHTA; CDR2 reads FQGNSA. Trimming shortened V by 6 bases and J by 8 bases, and 16 bases separated the two germline ends. The CDR3 covers 14 residues. Sequenced by immunoSEQ multiplex PCR; TCRdb stores in-frame clones only, minus some. This sample has about 240,000 clones, with approximately 86% found just once. Comment on this clone: Its specificity is not known.

The chain recombines TRBV7-2 with TRBJ1-4; D may be TRBD1 (6 bases). The sample was PBMCs. This sequence was found in a woman in her thirties in good health and CMV-seropositive. CDR3 nucleotide sequence: TGTGCCAGCAGACCCGCGGGGGCTTCGGAAAAACTGTTTTTT. Its translation: CASRPAGASEKLFF.